Listed here is a single T cell receptor (beta chain). Other nucleotide sequences in the sample specify the same CDR3. PCR amplification relied on 60 Vbeta primers (plus 13 Jbeta primers). The table came from immunoSEQ multiplex PCR; TCRdb's copy has only in-frame clones and leaves some out. The sample includes 250,000 to 300,000 clones, roughly four fifths of them seen just once. This entry comes from a study of cytomegalovirus exposure and HLA in healthy donors. For the study at large: Earlier, some 170 million T cells were analyzed, and fewer than 120 million unique TCR beta sequences were found among them.

With 4 bases removed from V and 0 bases from J, the gap between germline ends came to 5 bases. This CDR3 is 13 amino acids long. Germline V gives CDR1 SGDLS, CDR2 YYNGEE. The receptor's source is a middle-aged woman in good health and CMV-seropositive. The sequenced sample was PBMCs. This sequence joins TRBV9 and TRBJ2-1; no reliable D call. CDR3 nucleotides: TGTGCCAGCAGCCCTAGCTCCTACAATGAGCAGTTCTTC. It translates to CASSPSSYNEQFF.